Only one count was recorded for the clone carrying this T cell receptor beta chain. The data stem from a study of blood T cell repertoires in COVID-19. Turning to the study itself: Whether acute or convalescent, the COVID-19 samples came from the United States, Italy and Spain. T cells, B-cell-depleted T cells, or PBMCs provided the cDNA or gDNA that served as material.

As handled by the study authors: Estimation of nucleated cell counts was performed using reference gene primer amplification. The assay was immunoSEQ multiplex PCR, and TCRdb's table has in-frame clones only and misses some. The DNA was the basis for D and trimming; V, J and clone size are from that table. Seen here are roughly 100,000 clones, around 85% observed once, and the top ten hold about 3.3%. Input material: peripheral blood. The clonotype originates from a woman older than 75 with active or convalescent COVID-19.

The CDR3 region has the DNA TGTGCCAGCAGTTACGAGGGTGGCTACACCTTC. Residues: CASSYEGGYTF. The chain is built from TRBV6-5 and TRBJ1-2; no reliable D call. The length of the CDR3 is 11 residues. Germline V gene lookup returns CDR1 MNHEY and CDR2 SVGAGI. Trimming left V 2 bases short and J 7 bases short, with 5 bases between.